This T cell receptor (beta chain) is from a study of T cell responses to AZD1222 COVID-19 vaccine. Study at large: Second-dose timings of about 4 or about 12 weeks were pooled. General observations from the study: Unmutated variant regions are reportedly targeted by nearly half of spike-specific TCRs. Spike was spanned by vaccine-associated CD4 TCRs, with dominance at 160-218 and 743-854.

TCRdb keeps only in-frame clones here, not all; method: immunoSEQ multiplex PCR. The repertoire holds 130,000 or so clones, with just over 85% as singletons. Per germline, CDR1 SGHDN and CDR2 FVKESK. The CDR3 extends over 13 amino acids. V was trimmed by 2 bases and J by 4 bases, leaving 8 bases between them. Worth noting for this clone: Its antigen is still unknown.

The sample in question was peripheral blood, obtained on day 0 of AZD1222 vaccination. The V call is TRBV14, the J call TRBJ1-2; no clear D gene. The receptor comes from an adult in good health. CDR3 amino acids: CASSQSSSYGYTF. The CDR3 region has the DNA TGTGCCAGCAGCCAATCGTCAAGCTATGGCTACACCTTC.